Presented here are 10 T cell receptor beta chains from one specimen sequenced in a study of cytomegalovirus exposure and HLA in healthy donors. Vbeta (60) and Jbeta (13) primers were used in the PCR. The table came from immunoSEQ multiplex PCR; TCRdb's copy has only in-frame clones and leaves some out. The profile shows 200,000 to 300,000 clones, 82% of them singletons. The sequenced sample consisted of PBMCs. Source of these receptors: a woman aged 35 to 49 in good health and CMV-seropositive.

This chain joins TRBV30 and TRBJ2-7; 7 nucleotides match TRBD1. The trim removed 3 bases at V and 3 bases at J, leaving 8 bases unmatched. The CDR3 totals 14 residues. Germline CDR1 is GTSNPN and CDR2 is SVGIG (reference sequence). The CDR3, as DNA: TGTGCCTGGAGGGCCCAGGGACAGATCTACGAGCAGTACTTC. Protein product: CAWRAQGQIYEQYF.

V usage is TRBV18 and J usage is TRBJ2-5; D ambiguous. This CDR3 contains 15 residues. Germline CDR1 and CDR2: KGHSH and LQKENI. The V end was cut by 0 bases, the J end by 1 base, with 9 bases between. The CDR3 region is CASSPPSSVQETQYF. The CDR3 DNA sequence: TGTGCCAGCTCACCACCATCCTCAGTCCAAGAGACCCAGTACTTC.

With regard to this clone: A junction end diverges from the germline sequence, so it may reflect a read error. The V call is TRBV10-1, the J call TRBJ1-1, with TRBD1 identical over 10 bases. CDR1 is WNHNN, CDR2 SYGVQD, per germline (reference sequence). The CDR3 has 12 residues. The CDR3 loop reads CASSDPGTGEKF. The CDR3 DNA is TGCGCCAGCAGTGACCCCGGGACAGGGGAAAAGTTT.

The chain recombines TRBV6-6 with TRBJ1-3; perhaps TRBD1 as D (6 bases). The V gene's germline CDR1 is MNHNY and CDR2 SVGAGI (reference sequence). Between the trimmed V and J ends, which lost 6 bases and 3 bases, there was a span of 18 bases. The length of the CDR3 is 16 residues. As DNA, the CDR3 is TGTGCCAGCAGACCGGGACAAGGGGTTGTTGGAAACACCATATATTTT. It yields the protein CASRPGQGVVGNTIYF.

The chain couples TRBV5-8 to TRBJ2-7, with D possibly being TRBD1 (5 bases). The CDR3 extends over 11 amino acids. V gave up 2 bases and J gave up 7 bases, with 7 bases separating them. Germline V gene data show CDR1 as SGHTS and CDR2 as YDEGEE. CDR3: CASSLNREQYF. The CDR3 nucleotides are TGTGCCAGCAGCTTAAACAGGGAGCAGTACTTC.

The V call is TRBV7-9, the J call TRBJ2-7; TRBD2 matches 9 bases. The CDR3 is 14 residues long. The germline V gene encodes CDR1 SEHNR and CDR2 FQNEAQ (reference sequence). The V gene end was trimmed by 3 bases and the J gene end by 3 bases; junction bases not matched to a gene: 3. In nucleotides, the CDR3 is TGTGCCAGCAGCTTCCTGACTAGCGGCTACGAGCAGTACTTC. It specifies CASSFLTSGYEQYF.

V usage is TRBV7-9 and J usage is TRBJ2-5; D perhaps matches TRBD2 (6 bases). The CDR3 consists of 13 residues. The germline V and J ends were trimmed by 7 bases and 1 base, with 10 bases remaining between them. Germline-derived CDR1 and CDR2 are SEHNR and FQNEAQ (reference sequence). The CDR3 spells CASIGDSQETQYF. The CDR3 DNA reads as TGTGCCAGCATCGGGGACTCCCAAGAGACCCAGTACTTC.

V gene TRBV9 combines with J gene TRBJ1-5, with TRBD1 identical over 10 bases. Germline assignment: CDR1 SGDLS and CDR2 YYNGEE. CDR3 length: 15 amino acids. J lost 4 bases, V lost 2 bases, and 3 bases had no gene match. CDR3 loop: CASSVGQGENQPQHF. CDR3 nucleotide sequence: TGTGCCAGCAGCGTCGGACAGGGGGAAAATCAGCCCCAGCATTTT.

Worth noting for this clone: An end of the junction differs from the germline gene, which may be a read error. Other nucleotide sequences in the sample specify the same CDR3. V usage is TRBV4-1 and J usage is TRBJ1-6; 9 nucleotides match TRBD1. Germline V lookup: CDR1 MGHRA, CDR2 YSYEKL. This CDR3 is 18 amino acids long. The DNA of the CDR3 is TGCGCCAGCAGCCAGACGAAGGTCGGGACAGGGTATAATTCCCCCCTCCACTTT. Protein sequence: CASSQTKVGTGYNSPLHF.

Here the CDR3 DNA reads TGTGCCAGCAGCTCGCGGACAGGGGGAAACACTGAAGCTTTCTTT. This encodes CASSSRTGGNTEAFF. V and J are TRBV7-9 and TRBJ1-1; TRBD1 matches 10 bases. Germline V gives CDR1 SEHNR, CDR2 FQNEAQ (reference sequence). Germline trimming cut 4 bases from V and 2 bases from J; bases unmatched to any gene: 4. CDR3 length equals 15 residues.